The rows below give T cell receptor beta chains drawn from one sample of a study of blood T cells in healthy people across ages. TCRdb used MiXCR to reprocess the 5' RACE reads, holding one entry per CDR3 protein. This sample has some 640,000 distinct CDR3 sequences, with 49% found just once. Sequenced sample: blood. All receptors come from a woman aged 60 to 75 in good health. The CDR3 runs from the conserved cysteine through the conserved F or W. The order of the fields is CDR3 protein, J gene, V gene.

CDR3aa: CAWKLLVAYEQYF
j_gene: TRBJ2-7
v_gene: TRBV30

CDR3aa: CSVASADTQYF
j_gene: TRBJ2-3
v_gene: TRBV29-1

CDR3aa: CASSQMGDEQYF
j_gene: TRBJ2-7
v_gene: TRBV3-1

CDR3aa: CASSQALPGTRKVEQYF
j_gene: TRBJ2-5
v_gene: TRBV14

CDR3aa: CASSKDVNQPQHF
j_gene: TRBJ1-5
v_gene: TRBV7-2

CDR3aa: CASMGIGTATNEKLFF
j_gene: TRBJ1-4
v_gene: TRBV27

CDR3aa: CSIVSGLVDRAEETQYF
j_gene: TRBJ2-5
v_gene: TRBV29-1

CDR3aa: CASSLAQSSEEQFF
j_gene: TRBJ2-1
v_gene: TRBV11-2

CDR3aa: CAISVYNGEKLFF
j_gene: TRBJ1-4
v_gene: TRBV10-3

CDR3aa: CASSLEVRQGETQYF
j_gene: TRBJ2-5
v_gene: TRBV7-2

CDR3aa: CASSAGVWRRENEQYF
j_gene: -
v_gene: TRBV7-9

CDR3aa: CASSQSETGKSPLHF
j_gene: TRBJ1-6
v_gene: TRBV4-3

CDR3aa: CSVEDRGSGELFF
j_gene: TRBJ2-2
v_gene: TRBV29-1

CDR3aa: CASSLRQGENIQYF
j_gene: TRBJ2-4
v_gene: TRBV7-9

CDR3aa: CASSLGGLAGGLRNIQYF
j_gene: TRBJ2-4
v_gene: TRBV7-9

CDR3aa: CASSLVGGRGTSGSYEQYF
j_gene: TRBJ2-7
v_gene: TRBV7-2

CDR3aa: CASSPYAQGISYEQYF
j_gene: -
v_gene: TRBV18

CDR3aa: CSAVHPSPYEQYF
j_gene: TRBJ2-7
v_gene: TRBV20-1

CDR3aa: CASRKRWGTEAFF
j_gene: TRBJ1-1
v_gene: TRBV25-1

CDR3aa: CSATAGTSGTDTQYF
j_gene: TRBJ2-3
v_gene: TRBV20-1

CDR3aa: CASSSAGQASPGANVLTF
j_gene: TRBJ2-6
v_gene: TRBV5-1

CDR3aa: CASSSPKGGVYNEQFF
j_gene: TRBJ2-1
v_gene: TRBV27

CDR3aa: CATSDPAAGEETQYF
j_gene: TRBJ2-5
v_gene: TRBV24-1

CDR3aa: CASTLMGEAFF
j_gene: TRBJ1-1
v_gene: TRBV7-2